This T cell receptor (beta chain) was obtained from a study of hypomethylating agent response in myelodysplastic syndrome. V was clipped by 0 bases and J by 2 bases, with 7 bases between them. In germline, CDR1 is SGHAT, CDR2 FQNNGV. The CDR3 is 14 residues long. Each sample had about 440 ng DNA, as two 200 ng replicates, at survey resolution. Data came from immunoSEQ multiplex PCR; TCRdb stores just in-frame clones and leaves some out. The data hold several thousand clones, with around 90% observed a single time. V and J are TRBV11-2 and TRBJ1-1; D unclear. The source of this sequence is a human donor with myelodysplastic syndrome. Source: bone marrow, taken before or after starting hypomethylating agent treatment for myelodysplastic syndrome (not recorded which). CDR3 in amino acids: CASSLEGPNTEAFF. The CDR3 DNA reads as TGTGCCAGCAGCTTAGAAGGACCAAACACTGAAGCTTTCTTT.